This T cell receptor beta chain originates from a study of T cells in Graves' hyperthyroidism and ophthalmopathy. Whole-study results and caveats: Most thyroid clonotypes that were expanded above 0.001 also turned up in blood.

If no ophthalmopathy progression occurred within 18 months, Graves' hyperthyroidism was stable. Criteria for exclusion of patients were uncontrolled infection, other autoimmune disease, pregnancy or lactation. The diagnostic basis comprised clinical symptoms, serum thyroxine and TRAb, thyroid ultrasound and orbital computed tomography. Amplification yielded TCR beta CDR3 regions, with RNA transcripts as the source. In the first-round RT-PCR of the TCR CDR3, the HTBI primer set was used. One entry per CDR3 protein, called by TCRdb with MiXCR from the multiplex PCR reads. Here the sample spans under 450,000 distinct CDR3 sequences, about a sixth being singletons. This clonotype was observed many times. Its target is not known. V shed 8 bases and J shed 7 bases, with 18 bases lying between them. CDR3 length equals 15 residues. In germline, CDR1 is MNHNS, CDR2 SASEGT.

The sample was blood. The V gene is TRBV6-1, the J gene TRBJ1-6; D call uncertain. The sequence was collected from a woman between 18 and 29 years old with Graves' hyperthyroidism. Written as DNA, the CDR3 is TGTGCCAGCGGAGGGAGATCGGCACAGAATTCACCCCTCCACTTT. It specifies CASGGRSAQNSPLHF.